A single sample gave rise to the 4 T cell receptor beta chains below, sequenced in a study of blood T cells in healthy people across ages. Through a sample-barcoded 5' primer and a J-beta primer mix, a second PCR was run for roughly 7 to 11 cycles. MiXCR, applied by TCRdb to the 5' RACE reads, yields one record per CDR3 protein. The sample has around 1.5 million distinct CDR3 sequences, around 35% seen once. The specimen was blood. All receptors derive from a woman aged 25 to 39 in good health.

The count of this clonotype is one. A much larger clone lies one base from this, so it may be a read error. This CDR3 fails to terminate in the conserved phenylalanine or tryptophan, so it likely reflects a read error. The chain has TRBV12-3 or TRBV12-4 and TRBJ2-5; D is unclear. The ends were cut back, 1 base at V and 0 bases at J, with 18 bases in the middle. This CDR3 comprises 18 residues. The CDR3 loop is CASSLVAAHESDQETQYL. DNA for the CDR3: TGTGCCAGCAGTTTAGTTGCGGCCCACGAGTCCGACCAAGAGACCCAGTACTTA.

The chain recombines TRBV18 with TRBJ2-5, with 8 nucleotides matching TRBD1. There are 16 residues in the CDR3. J gave up 0 bases and V 5 bases, and 8 bases lay outside the gene matches. The germline CDR1 and CDR2 sequences are KGHSH and LQKENI. The DNA of the CDR3 is TGTGCCAGCTCAGCCCGGACAGGGAGGTACCAAGAGACCCAGTACTTC. Its translation is CASSARTGRYQETQYF.

This clonotype has more than one count but fewer than ten. The chain joins TRBV5-5 to TRBJ1-4; D is uncertain. This CDR3 has 16 residues. Germline V lookup: CDR1 SGHKS, CDR2 YYEKEE (reference sequence). The ends were cut back, 1 base at V and 0 bases at J, with 10 bases in the middle. CDR3 nucleotide sequence: TGTGCCAGCAGCTTGTATTCGGGAGCAACTAATGAAAAACTGTTTTTT. Translating gives CASSLYSGATNEKLFF.

This clonotype showed up just a few times. The rearrangement joins TRBV25-1 to TRBJ2-1; the D call may be TRBD1 or TRBD2 (5 bases each). In germline, CDR1 is MGHDK, CDR2 SYGVNS. V lost 8 bases, J lost 5 bases, and 40 bases lay in between. This CDR3 has 22 residues. The CDR3 region is CASVARGTGTRLSRGENNEQFF. DNA of the CDR3: TGTGCCAGCGTAGCCCGAGGGACGGGAACTCGATTGTCACGTGGGGAGAACAATGAGCAGTTCTTC.